This TCR beta chain was documented in a study of cytomegalovirus exposure and HLA in healthy donors. This CDR3 has 15 residues. Comments on this clone: Its antigen is not identified.

PCR used 60 Vbeta primers and 13 Jbeta primers. Generated by immunoSEQ multiplex PCR, the TCRdb table keeps only in-frame clones and is missing some. The sample has 130,000 or so clones; roughly four fifths are singletons. Study-wide results and caveats: In vitro assays verified that a few CMV-associated chains recognized CMV antigens specifically.

This receptor was obtained from a man between 18 and 29 years old in good health and CMV-seropositive. Sequenced input: PBMCs. V is TRBV21-1 and J is TRBJ1-4. TRBV21-1 constitutes a pseudogene. CDR3 sequence: CASSMGGQGNEKLFF. DNA of the CDR3: TGTGCCAGCAGCATGGGGGGGCAGGGTAATGAAAAACTGTTTTTT.